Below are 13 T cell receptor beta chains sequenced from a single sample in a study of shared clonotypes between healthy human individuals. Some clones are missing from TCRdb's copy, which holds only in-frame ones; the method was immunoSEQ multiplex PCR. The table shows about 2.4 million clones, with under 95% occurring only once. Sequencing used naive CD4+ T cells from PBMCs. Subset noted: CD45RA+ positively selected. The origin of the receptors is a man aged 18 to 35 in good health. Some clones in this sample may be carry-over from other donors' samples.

This CDR3 reads CASSDGVSETQYF. DNA of the CDR3: TGTGCCAGCAGTGATGGAGTCTCGGAGACCCAGTACTTC. The V call is TRBV2, the J call TRBJ2-5; D not certain. The CDR3 runs to 13 residues. Germline CDR1 and CDR2: SNHLY and FYNNEI. Trimming took off 3 bases at V and 5 bases at J, with 10 bases between the two ends.

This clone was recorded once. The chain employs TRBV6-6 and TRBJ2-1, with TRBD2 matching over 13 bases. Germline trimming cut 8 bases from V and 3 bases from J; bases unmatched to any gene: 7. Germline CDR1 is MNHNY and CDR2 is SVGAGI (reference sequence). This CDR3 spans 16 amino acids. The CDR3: CASRGLAGEGYNEQFF. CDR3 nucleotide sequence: TGTGCCAGCCGCGGACTAGCGGGAGAGGGCTACAATGAGCAGTTCTTC.

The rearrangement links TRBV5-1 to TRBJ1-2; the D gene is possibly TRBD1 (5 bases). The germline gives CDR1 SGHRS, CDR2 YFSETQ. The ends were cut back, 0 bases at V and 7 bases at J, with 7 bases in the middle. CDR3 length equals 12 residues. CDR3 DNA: TGCGCCAGCAGCTTGGGAGACAGTGGCTACACCTTC. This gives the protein CASSLGDSGYTF.

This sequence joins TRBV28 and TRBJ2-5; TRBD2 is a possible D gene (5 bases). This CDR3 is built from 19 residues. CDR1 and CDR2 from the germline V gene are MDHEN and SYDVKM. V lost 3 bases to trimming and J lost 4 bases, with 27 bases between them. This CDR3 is CASSFRSPPTGLSGETQYF. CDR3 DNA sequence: TGTGCCAGCAGTTTCCGTTCTCCTCCTACCGGGCTAAGCGGAGAGACCCAGTACTTC.

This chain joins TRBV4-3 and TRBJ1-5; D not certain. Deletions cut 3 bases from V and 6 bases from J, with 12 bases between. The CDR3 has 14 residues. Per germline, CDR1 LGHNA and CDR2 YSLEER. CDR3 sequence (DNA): TGCGCCAGCAGCCAGGTCTGGGAGGGTCAGCCCCAGCATTTT. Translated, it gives CASSQVWEGQPQHF.

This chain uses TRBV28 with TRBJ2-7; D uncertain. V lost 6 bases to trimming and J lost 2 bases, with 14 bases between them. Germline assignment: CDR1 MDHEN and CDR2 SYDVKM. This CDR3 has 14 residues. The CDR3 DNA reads TGTGCCAGCAGAACCTCCTCGTGGGCCTACGAGCAGTACTTC. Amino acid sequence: CASRTSSWAYEQYF.

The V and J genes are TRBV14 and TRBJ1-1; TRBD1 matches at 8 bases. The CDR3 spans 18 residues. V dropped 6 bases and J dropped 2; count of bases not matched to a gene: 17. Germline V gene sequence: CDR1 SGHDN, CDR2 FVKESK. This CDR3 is CASSGFPGGAGLNTEAFF. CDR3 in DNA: TGTGCCAGCAGTGGCTTTCCAGGGGGCGCGGGGCTCAACACTGAAGCTTTCTTT. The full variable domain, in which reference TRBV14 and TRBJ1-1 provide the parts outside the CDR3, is EAGVTQFPSHSVIEKGQTVTLRCDPISGHDNLYWYRRVMGKEIKFLLHFVKESKQDESGMPNNRFLAERTGGTYSTLKVQPAELEDSGVYFCASSGFPGGAGLNTEAFFGQGTRLTVV.

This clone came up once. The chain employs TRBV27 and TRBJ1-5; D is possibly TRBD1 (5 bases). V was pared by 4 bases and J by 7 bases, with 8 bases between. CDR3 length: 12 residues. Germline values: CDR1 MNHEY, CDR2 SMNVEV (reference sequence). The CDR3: CASSSKGQPQHF. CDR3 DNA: TGTGCCAGCAGTTCAAAGGGGCAGCCCCAGCATTTT.

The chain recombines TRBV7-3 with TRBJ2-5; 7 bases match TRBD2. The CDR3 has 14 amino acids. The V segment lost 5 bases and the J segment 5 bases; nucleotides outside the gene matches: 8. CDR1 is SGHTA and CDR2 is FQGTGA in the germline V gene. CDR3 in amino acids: CASSLGTRGETQYF. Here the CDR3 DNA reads TGTGCCAGCAGCCTCGGGACGCGGGGGGAGACCCAGTACTTC.

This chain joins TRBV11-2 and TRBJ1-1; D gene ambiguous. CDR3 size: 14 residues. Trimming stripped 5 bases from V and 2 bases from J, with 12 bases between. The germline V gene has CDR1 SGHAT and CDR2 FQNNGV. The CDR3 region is CASSPEPSNTEAFF. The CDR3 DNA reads TGTGCCAGCAGCCCAGAGCCCTCAAACACTGAAGCTTTCTTT.

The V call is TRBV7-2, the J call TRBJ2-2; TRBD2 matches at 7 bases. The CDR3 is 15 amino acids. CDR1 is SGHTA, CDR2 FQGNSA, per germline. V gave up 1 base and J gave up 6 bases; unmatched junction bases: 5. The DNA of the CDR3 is TGTGCCAGCAGCTTAGGATCGCGGGAGCCCGGGGAGCTGTTTTTT. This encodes CASSLGSREPGELFF.

CDR3 residues: CASSYPQGNTMEQYF. The CDR3, as DNA: TGTGCCAGCAGTTACCCGCAGGGAAATACGATGGAGCAGTACTTC. V usage is TRBV6-6 and J usage is TRBJ2-7, with D tentatively TRBD1 (5 bases). Trimming shortened V by 2 bases and J by 7 bases, and 18 bases separated the two germline ends. The length of the CDR3 is 15 residues. Germline V CDR1 and CDR2: MNHNY, SVGAGI (reference sequence).

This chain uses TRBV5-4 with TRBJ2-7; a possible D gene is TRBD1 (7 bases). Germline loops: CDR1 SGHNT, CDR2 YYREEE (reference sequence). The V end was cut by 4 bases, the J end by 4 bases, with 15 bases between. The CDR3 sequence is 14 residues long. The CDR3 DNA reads TGTGCCAGCAGCCACAGACAGGGAGGTTACGAGCAGTACTTC. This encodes CASSHRQGGYEQYF.